This T cell receptor (beta chain) was sequenced in a study of cytomegalovirus exposure and HLA in healthy donors. Broader study findings: Within an earlier analysis, most TCR beta V segments proved productive either about 87% or about 30% of the time. The authors later found most CMV-associated TCR beta chains appeared HLA-restricted. With later analysis, a missense DCLRE1C variant became linked to TCR beta V- and J-gene trimming. Follow-up analysis found HLA locus-dependent TCR association rates, highest for DRB1 and lowest for HLA-C.

Of note for this clone: Its antigen is as yet unknown.

Germline CDR1 is SGHNT and CDR2 is YENEEA. CDR3 length: 16 amino acids. The V end lost 5 bases, the J end lost 6 bases, and 19 bases lay between the germline ends. 60 Vbeta and 13 Jbeta primers were used in PCR. TCRdb's copy holds only in-frame clones and misses some; the assay was immunoSEQ multiplex PCR. The repertoire holds around 150,000 clones, less than 90% seen once, with 6.3% in the top ten. The sample was PBMCs. This rearrangement joins TRBV11-3 to TRBJ2-2, with a possible D match to TRBD1 (5 bases). The receptor comes from a male donor in good health and CMV-seropositive. In DNA, the CDR3 is TGTGCCAGCAGCCCCGACTCTATGGACACCGCCGGGGAGCTGTTTTTT. It codes for CASSPDSMDTAGELFF.